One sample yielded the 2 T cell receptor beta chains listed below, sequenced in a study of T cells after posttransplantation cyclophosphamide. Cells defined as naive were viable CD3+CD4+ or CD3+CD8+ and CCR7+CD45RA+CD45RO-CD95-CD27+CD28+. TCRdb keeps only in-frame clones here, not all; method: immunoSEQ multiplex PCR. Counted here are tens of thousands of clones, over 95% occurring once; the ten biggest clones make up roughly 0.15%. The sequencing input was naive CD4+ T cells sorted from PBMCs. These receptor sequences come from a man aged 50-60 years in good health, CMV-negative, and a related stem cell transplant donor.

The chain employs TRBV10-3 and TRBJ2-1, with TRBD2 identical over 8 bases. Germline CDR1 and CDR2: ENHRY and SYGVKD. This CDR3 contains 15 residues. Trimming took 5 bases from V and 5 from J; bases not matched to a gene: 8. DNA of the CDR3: TGTGCCATCAGTTACCGGGGGGGTCCCAACAATGAGCAGTTCTTC. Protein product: CAISYRGGPNNEQFF.

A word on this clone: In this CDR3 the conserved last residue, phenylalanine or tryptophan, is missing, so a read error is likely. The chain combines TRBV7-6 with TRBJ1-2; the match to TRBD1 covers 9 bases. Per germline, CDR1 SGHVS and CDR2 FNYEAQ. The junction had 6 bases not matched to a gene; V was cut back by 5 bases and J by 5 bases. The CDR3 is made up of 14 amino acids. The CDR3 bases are TGTGCCAGCAGCCCCGGACAGGGGAATTATGGCTACACCCTC. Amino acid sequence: CASSPGQGNYGYTL.